Presented here are 20 T cell receptor beta chains from one specimen sequenced in a study of T cell clonality in common variable immunodeficiency. General study results and limits: Common variable immunodeficiency TCR beta sequences reportedly had fewer deletions and N-nucleotide insertions.

The method was immunoSEQ multiplex PCR; TCRdb's version includes in-frame clones alone and lacks a portion of them. Recorded here are 15,000 to 25,000 clones, none singletons. For these receptors, no antigen is known. Sequencing was carried out using peripheral blood mononuclear cells. The receptors shown here come from a human donor with common variable immunodeficiency.

A few counts support this clone. Read coverage stops 3 residues before the CDR3 terminus; the germline J gene supplies the remainder. V usage is TRBV6-2 or TRBV6-3 and J usage is TRBJ2-2, with 7 bases matching TRBD1. CDR3 length equals 16 residues. The V segment lost 7 bases and the J segment 2 bases; nucleotides outside the gene matches: 10. Germline V gene lookup returns CDR1 MNHEY and CDR2 SVGEGT. The sequenced part of the CDR3 DNA is TGTGCCAGCATCAAGCCAGGGACAGAAAACACCGGGGAG. Protein sequence: CASIKPGTENTGE. The CDR3 in full is CASIKPGTENTGELFF.

Many counts were recorded for this clone. Sequencing ends 3 residues short of the CDR3 end; the germline J gene provides the rest. J is TRBJ2-1 and V is TRBV20-1; D may be TRBD2 (5 bases). Germline lookup yields CDR1 DFQATT and CDR2 SNEGSKA (reference sequence). Trimming removed 1 base at V and 8 bases at J, with 18 bases between. The CDR3 is made up of 15 amino acids. The CDR3 DNA, read in part, is TGCAGTGCTAGAGTAAGGACTTCCTCAATCCATGAG. As protein: CSARVRTSSIHE. The whole CDR3 sequence reads CSARVRTSSIHEQFF.

This clone was picked up a small number of times. Read data end 3 residues before the CDR3 end; the end is taken from the germline J gene. The chain employs TRBV18 and TRBJ1-2; 11 nucleotides agree with TRBD1. The junction had 10 bases not matched to a gene; V was cut back by 3 bases and J by 4 bases. The CDR3 runs to 17 residues. The germline V gene has CDR1 KGHSH and CDR2 LQKENI. CDR3 bases read: TGTGCCAGCTCACCGATCGGGACAGGGGGTATATTCTATGGC. It codes for CASSPIGTGGIFYG. The whole CDR3 protein reads CASSPIGTGGIFYGYTF. Full variable domain (missing parts from reference TRBV18 and TRBJ1-2): NAGVMQNPRHLVRRRGQEARLRCSPMKGHSHVYWYRQLPEEGLKFMVYLQKENIIDESGMPKERFSAEFPKEGPSILRIQQVVRGDSAAYFCASSPIGTGGIFYGYTFGSGTRLTVV.

This clone has more than one count but fewer than ten. CDR3: CSVRRLAEYEQYF. The sequenced CDR3 bases are TGCAGTGTGCGTCGGCTAGCGGAATACGAG. This chain joins TRBV20-1 and TRBJ2-7, with TRBD2 identical over 7 bases. The read halts 3 residues ahead of the CDR3 end, with the missing end drawn from the germline J gene. The CDR3 is 13 amino acids. The V gene's germline CDR1 is DFQATT and CDR2 SNEGSKA (reference sequence). V dropped 7 bases and J dropped 4; count of bases not matched to a gene: 10.

This clone has a count of ten or more. The read terminates 3 residues ahead of where the CDR3 ends, so the germline J gene completes it. This chain joins TRBV30 and TRBJ2-3; D is perhaps TRBD1 (6 bases). V was pared by 3 bases and J by 5 bases, with 12 bases between. From germline, CDR1 is GTSNPN and CDR2 SVGIG (reference sequence). The CDR3 has 13 amino acids. CDR3 DNA, as far as it was read: TGTGCCTGGAGCCTGGGCAGGGGAGATACG. Translation gives CAWSLGRGDT. The full CDR3 protein reads CAWSLGRGDTQYF. The whole variable domain, filled in from reference TRBV30 and TRBJ2-3, reads SQTIHQWPATLVQPVGSPLSLECTVEGTSNPNLYWYRQAAGRGLQLLFYSVGIGQISSEVPQNLSASRPQDRQFILSSKKLLLSDSGFYLCAWSLGRGDTQYFGPGTRLTVL.

To note about this clone: The CDR3 end lies 3 residues beyond the end of the read and is filled in from the germline J gene. The chain carries TRBV7-9 and TRBJ1-2, with 7 positions matching TRBD1. CDR1 and CDR2 from the germline V gene are SEHNR and FQNEAQ (reference sequence). CDR3 length: 13 amino acids. Trimming took 4 bases from V and 2 from J; bases not matched to a gene: 1. CDR3 loop: CASSWGQNYGYTF. The part of the CDR3 DNA that was read is TGTGCCAGCAGCTGGGGACAGAACTATGGC.

This clone was seen more than once but under ten times. The read halts 3 residues ahead of the CDR3 end, with the missing end drawn from the germline J gene. This chain joins TRBV7-2 and TRBJ2-7, with D hard to call. V gave up 1 base and J gave up 2 bases, with 6 bases separating them. The germline V gene has CDR1 SGHTA and CDR2 FQGNSA. CDR3 length equals 13 residues. The CDR3 DNA, read in part, is TGTGCCAGCAGCTTAGTTATAACCTACGAG. This translates into CASSLVITYE. The CDR3 in full is CASSLVITYEQYF.

This clone showed up just a few times. The read halts 3 residues ahead of the CDR3 end, with the missing end drawn from the germline J gene. The chain has TRBV29-1 and TRBJ2-5; 8 positions match TRBD1. The length of the CDR3 is 13 residues. The V gene end was trimmed by 4 bases and the J gene end by 3 bases; junction bases not matched to a gene: 4. Germline CDR1 and CDR2: SQVTM and ANQGSEA. The CDR3 reads CSVVGQGKETQYF. The sequenced part of the CDR3 DNA is TGCAGCGTTGTAGGACAGGGAAAAGAGACC.

Of note for this clone: The missing CDR3 end, 3 residues past where the read stops, is filled in from the germline J gene. The chain uses TRBV7-9 and TRBJ1-1; D is perhaps TRBD1 (5 bases). This CDR3 contains 12 residues. The germline CDR1 and CDR2 sequences are SEHNR and FQNEAQ (reference sequence). V was clipped by 8 bases and J by 7 bases, with 14 bases between them. Partial CDR3 DNA: TGTGCCAGCCGCTACGTGACAGATGAA. This gives the protein CASRYVTDE. The complete CDR3 protein is CASRYVTDEAFF.

This clone was seen ten or more times. The CDR3 is cut off 3 residues early in the read; its end comes from the germline J gene. The V call is TRBV5-1, the J call TRBJ1-2, with a tentative D call TRBD1 (6 bases). Looked up from germline, CDR1 is SGHRS and CDR2 is YFSETQ. This CDR3 spans 13 amino acids. With 7 bases removed from V and 2 bases from J, the gap between germline ends came to 12 bases. The sequenced part of the CDR3 DNA is TGCGCCAGCGGGGAACAGGGAAACTATGGC. Its protein product is CASGEQGNYG. The whole CDR3 region reads CASGEQGNYGYTF.

Many counts were recorded for this clone. The sequence runs out 3 residues before the end of the CDR3; the remainder is reconstructed from the germline J gene. V is TRBV7-3 and J is TRBJ2-7, with 7 bases fitting TRBD1. Trimming removed 5 bases from V and 3 bases from J; junction bases left unmatched: 10. This CDR3 has 15 amino acids. CDR1 is SGHTA, CDR2 FQGTGA, per germline. CDR3 loop: CASSPQPGQSYEQYF. The part of the CDR3 DNA that was read is TGTGCCAGCAGCCCCCAACCGGGACAGAGCTACGAG.

Details on this clone: From the germline J gene comes the end of the CDR3, since the read stops 3 residues before it. The chain couples TRBV7-2 to TRBJ2-5; perhaps TRBD1 as D (5 bases). From germline, CDR1 is SGHTA and CDR2 FQGNSA. The CDR3 is made up of 15 amino acids. The V end lost 5 bases, the J end lost 5 bases, and 18 bases lay between the germline ends. CDR3 residues: CASSTDGAPWETQYF. CDR3 bases read: TGTGCCAGCAGCACCGATGGGGCCCCTTGGGAGACC.

On this clone: The sequence runs out 3 residues before the end of the CDR3; the remainder is reconstructed from the germline J gene. The chain recombines TRBV20-1 with TRBJ2-7, with D hard to call. Germline V gene data show CDR1 as DFQATT and CDR2 as SNEGSKA (reference sequence). Between the trimmed V and J ends, which lost 5 bases and 0 bases, there was a span of 14 bases. The CDR3 consists of 14 residues. CDR3 DNA, as far as it was read: TGCAGTGCTGACGGGTTGATCGGCTCCTACGAG. Translation gives CSADGLIGSYE. From start to end, the CDR3 is CSADGLIGSYEQYF.

This clone was seen at least ten times. The read halts 3 residues ahead of the CDR3 end, with the missing end drawn from the germline J gene. The chain employs TRBV29-1 and TRBJ2-1; 12 bases agree with TRBD1. The germline V gene encodes CDR1 SQVTM and CDR2 ANQGSEA. CDR3 length: 14 amino acids. Germline trimming cut 6 bases from V and 5 bases from J; bases unmatched to any gene: 5. The CDR3 bases that were read are TGCAGCGTCGGGACAGGGGGCTTTCACAATGAG. It codes for CSVGTGGFHNE. In full, the CDR3 reads CSVGTGGFHNEQFF.

This clone has a handful of counts. The CDR3 end lies 3 residues beyond the end of the read and is filled in from the germline J gene. The V gene is TRBV5-6, the J gene TRBJ1-5; unclear D gene. Germline CDR1 reads SGHDT; CDR2 reads YYEEEE. Trimming pared 2 bases from V and 4 bases from J, leaving 4 bases between. The CDR3 has 12 amino acids. CDR3 bases read: TGTGCCAGCAGCTTCTTGAATCAGCCC. Protein: CASSFLNQP. The whole CDR3 protein reads CASSFLNQPQHF.

This clone was seen a few times. Read sequence stops 3 residues before the CDR3 end, and the germline J gene provides the missing end. V gene TRBV7-6 combines with J gene TRBJ2-2, with 8 nucleotides matching TRBD2. J gave up 5 bases and V 2 bases, and 10 bases lay outside the gene matches. The CDR3 length is 17 residues. Germline V CDR1 and CDR2: SGHVS, FNYEAQ. The CDR3 bases that were read are TGTGCCAGCAGCTTACCCACTAGCGGAAAAGGGACCGGGGAG. Amino acids: CASSLPTSGKGTGE. The whole CDR3 sequence reads CASSLPTSGKGTGELFF.

In the case of this clone: The read falls 3 residues short of the CDR3 end, and the missing part is taken from the germline J gene. The chain uses TRBV5-3 and TRBJ1-4; 9 nucleotides match TRBD1. TRBV5-3 is annotated as an ORF whose role is uncertain. The CDR3 contains 15 residues. V lost 5 bases and J lost 7; bases outside the gene matches: 9. The CDR3 is CARRTPGQGCEKLFF. The DNA read from the CDR3 is TGTGCCAGAAGGACACCGGGACAGGGATGTGAAAAA.

This clone was seen a handful of times. The read ends 3 residues early relative to the CDR3; the germline J gene fills the gap. V is TRBV2 and J is TRBJ1-1, with no clear D. The V end lost 7 bases, the J end lost 1 base, and 10 bases lay between the germline ends. Looked up from germline, CDR1 is SNHLY and CDR2 is FYNNEI. This CDR3 region has 13 residues. The CDR3 region is CASKSRTNTEAFF. CDR3 bases read: TGTGCCAGCAAATCCAGAACGAACACTGAA.

Remarks on this clone: The read ends 3 residues early relative to the CDR3; the germline J gene fills the gap. This chain connects TRBV19 to TRBJ2-3, with 8 bases lining up with TRBD1. V was pared by 7 bases and J by 8 bases, with 26 bases of the junction left unmatched. Germline V gene lookup returns CDR1 LNHDA and CDR2 SQIVND (reference sequence). CDR3 length equals 19 residues. CDR3 sequence reads: CASTIFYDRGFRVDGTQYF. CDR3 bases read: TGTGCCAGTACCATATTCTATGACAGGGGCTTTAGGGTAGATGGTACG.

By frequency in the sample, this clone is medium-sized (0.01 to 0.1%). A read error may account for a junction end that differs from germline. The read terminates 3 residues ahead of where the CDR3 ends, so the germline J gene completes it. V and J are TRBV4-2 and TRBJ2-3; D is uncertain. Germline loops: CDR1 LGHNA, CDR2 YNFKEQ. The length of the CDR3 is 16 residues. The chain's CDR3 is CASSQEWIEMRDTQYF. Partial CDR3 DNA: TGCGCCAGCAGCCAAGAGTGGATAGAGATGCGGGATACG.